A selection of T cell receptor beta chains follows, all from one sample in a study of T cell responses to AZD1222 COVID-19 vaccine. Sequenced by immunoSEQ multiplex PCR; TCRdb stores in-frame clones only, minus some. The sample yields under 150,000 clones, around 89% seen once. The material sequenced was peripheral blood, taken 28 days after the second AZD1222 dose. The receptors were gathered from an adult who received the AZD1222 COVID-19 vaccine. The CDR3 runs from the conserved cysteine through the conserved F or W. The D gene is left open where the match is weak. The size entry is marked missing in some rows and otherwise reads once, few, many or a size class.

d_gene: TRBD2
j_gene: TRBJ2-3
v_gene: TRBV6-2/TRBV6-3
abundance: .
CDR3nt: TGTGCCAGCAGTTACTCGCTGGGAATAGCGGGGGCCCCCACAGATACGCAGTATTTT
CDR3aa: CASSYSLGIAGAPTDTQYF

d_gene: TRBD1
j_gene: TRBJ2-5
v_gene: TRBV11-2
abundance: .
CDR3nt: TGTGCCAGCAGCTTTGGACAGGGCCACCAAGAGACCCAGTACTTC
CDR3aa: CASSFGQGHQETQYF

d_gene: .
j_gene: TRBJ2-3
v_gene: TRBV5-1
abundance: .
CDR3nt: TGCGCCAGCAGCAGATTATCAGCTAGCACAGATACGCAGTATTTT
CDR3aa: CASSRLSASTDTQYF

d_gene: TRBD2
j_gene: TRBJ2-3
v_gene: TRBV2
abundance: .
CDR3nt: TGTGCCAGCATCCCGGGGGGGGGTACAGATACGCAGTATTTT
CDR3aa: CASIPGGGTDTQYF

d_gene: .
j_gene: TRBJ1-5
v_gene: TRBV21-1
abundance: .
CDR3nt: TGTGCCAGCTCTCGACAGGACGGAGATAATCAGCCCCAGCATTTT
CDR3aa: CASSRQDGDNQPQHF

d_gene: TRBD1
j_gene: TRBJ2-5
v_gene: TRBV7-2
abundance: few
CDR3nt: TGTGCCAGCAGCCAACAGGGGGAGACCCAGTACTTC
CDR3aa: CASSQQGETQYF

d_gene: .
j_gene: TRBJ1-5
v_gene: TRBV28
abundance: .
CDR3nt: TGTGCCAGCAGGTCACAGGGCCTCAATCAGCCCCAGCATTTT
CDR3aa: CASRSQGLNQPQHF

d_gene: .
j_gene: TRBJ1-2
v_gene: TRBV7-9
abundance: .
CDR3nt: TGTGCCAGCAGCTCCAGGACAGAGCCACTCTATGGCTACACCTTC
CDR3aa: CASSSRTEPLYGYTF

d_gene: .
j_gene: TRBJ1-1
v_gene: TRBV16
abundance: once
CDR3nt: TGTGCCAGCAGCCAAGTGCGGAACACTGAAGCTTTCTTT
CDR3aa: CASSQVRNTEAFF

d_gene: .
j_gene: TRBJ1-5
v_gene: TRBV28
abundance: few
CDR3nt: TGTGCCAGCAGTGCCGACAGATCCAATCAGCCCCAGCATTTT
CDR3aa: CASSADRSNQPQHF

d_gene: .
j_gene: TRBJ2-1
v_gene: TRBV10-3
abundance: .
CDR3nt: TGTGCCATAGGCCAGCGTGGGGATGAGCAGTTCTTC
CDR3aa: CAIGQRGDEQFF

d_gene: .
j_gene: TRBJ2-1
v_gene: TRBV6-5
abundance: .
CDR3nt: TGTGCCAGCAGTAAGGGACGGAATAACAATGAGCAGTTCTTC
CDR3aa: CASSKGRNNNEQFF

d_gene: .
j_gene: TRBJ2-2
v_gene: TRBV6-4
abundance: .
CDR3nt: TGTGCCAGCAGTGACAGGAACACCGGGGAGCTGTTTTTT
CDR3aa: CASSDRNTGELFF

d_gene: TRBD1
j_gene: TRBJ1-5
v_gene: TRBV13
abundance: once
CDR3nt: TGTGCCAGCAGCTTAGACGGGACAGTCCAGCCCCAGCATTTT
CDR3aa: CASSLDGTVQPQHF

d_gene: .
j_gene: TRBJ2-7
v_gene: TRBV6-1
abundance: medium-sized
CDR3nt: TGTGCCAGCAGTACAGAAGACACGTCCTACGAGCAGTACTTC
CDR3aa: CASSTEDTSYEQYF

d_gene: .
j_gene: TRBJ1-4
v_gene: TRBV7-9
abundance: .
CDR3nt: TGTGCCAGCAGCCTGGACGCGGTGTCGGGAAATGAAAAACTGTTTTTT
CDR3aa: CASSLDAVSGNEKLFF

d_gene: TRBD1
j_gene: TRBJ2-7
v_gene: TRBV10-3
abundance: few
CDR3nt: TGTGCCATCAGTGAGTCGATCTTACGGACAGGGAGATCCTACGAGCAGTACTTC
CDR3aa: CAISESILRTGRSYEQYF

d_gene: .
j_gene: TRBJ1-1
v_gene: TRBV7-3
abundance: .
CDR3nt: TGTGCCAGCAGGAGATGCACTGAAGCTTTCTTT
CDR3aa: CASRRCTEAFF

d_gene: .
j_gene: TRBJ1-6
v_gene: TRBV7-9
abundance: .
CDR3nt: TGTGCCAGCAGCCGCCGGGGGGGCCATAATTCACCCCTCCACTTT
CDR3aa: CASSRRGGHNSPLHF

d_gene: .
j_gene: TRBJ2-7
v_gene: TRBV7-2
abundance: .
CDR3nt: TGTGCCAGCGCCCCGGGACTTGACTTACCCGAGCAGTACTTC
CDR3aa: CASAPGLDLPEQYF

d_gene: TRBD1
j_gene: TRBJ2-7
v_gene: TRBV18
abundance: .
CDR3nt: TGTGCCAGCTCAAGTGACAGGGGGAAGGATTTGTACGAGCAGTACTTC
CDR3aa: CASSSDRGKDLYEQYF

d_gene: .
j_gene: TRBJ1-1
v_gene: TRBV6-5
abundance: .
CDR3nt: TGTGCCAGCAGCCCCCCGGACCGCTACACTGAAGCTTTCTTT
CDR3aa: CASSPPDRYTEAFF

d_gene: TRBD1
j_gene: TRBJ1-2
v_gene: TRBV4-3
abundance: .
CDR3nt: TGCGCCAGCAGCCAAGAGAGACAGGGTAACTATGGCTACACCTTC
CDR3aa: CASSQERQGNYGYTF

d_gene: .
j_gene: TRBJ1-2
v_gene: TRBV2
abundance: .
CDR3nt: TGTGCCAGCAGTGGCGGCTATGGCTACACCTTC
CDR3aa: CASSGGYGYTF

d_gene: TRBD1
j_gene: TRBJ1-1
v_gene: TRBV6-2/TRBV6-3
abundance: once
CDR3nt: TGTGCCAGCAGTTACGGGGACAGGGTCACTGAAGCTTTCTTT
CDR3aa: CASSYGDRVTEAFF

d_gene: .
j_gene: TRBJ2-3
v_gene: TRBV6-5
abundance: .
CDR3nt: TGTGCCAGCAGTTACTCCCGGGGGACGGCGTCAGATACGCAGTATTTT
CDR3aa: CASSYSRGTASDTQYF

d_gene: TRBD1
j_gene: TRBJ1-5
v_gene: TRBV5-1
abundance: .
CDR3nt: TGCGCCAGCAGCTTGCGTTCAGGGGGCGAGCCCCAGCATTTT
CDR3aa: CASSLRSGGEPQHF

d_gene: .
j_gene: TRBJ1-2
v_gene: TRBV12-3/TRBV12-4
abundance: .
CDR3nt: TGTGCCAGCACCTCTAGCGGGAACTATGGCTACACCTTC
CDR3aa: CASTSSGNYGYTF